The rows below give T cell receptor beta chains drawn from one sample of a study of CD8+CD57+ T cells in acquired aplastic anemia. MiXCR, applied by TCRdb to the reads, yields one record per CDR3 protein. The table has about 180,000 distinct CDR3 sequences, about 44% seen once. Sequencing used sorted CD4+, CD8+, or CD8+CD57+ T cells (not recorded which) from PBMCs. Receptors were obtained from a human donor with aplastic anemia. Each CDR3 is given with its conserved first and last residue. A D gene is named only where the DNA matches it firmly. Clone sizes are given selectively: once, few, many, or a class where the clone is expanded.

j_call clone_size d_call v_call cdr3_nt cdr3_aa
TRBJ1-5 many NA TRBV12-3/TRBV12-4 TGTGCCAGCAGTTTAGAGAATAGCAATCAGCCCCAGCATTTT CASSLENSNQPQHF
TRBJ1-3 once NA TRBV19 TGTGCCAGCGACACGTCTGGAAACACCATATATTTT CASDTSGNTIYF
TRBJ1-2 NA NA TRBV28 TGTGCCAGCAGCTTGGCGGGGGGTCCCTATGGCTACACCTTC CASSLAGGPYGYTF
TRBJ1-5 many TRBD1 TRBV19 TGTGCCAGTAGGATCGGACCGGGACAGGGTGTCGATAGCAATCAGCCCCAGCATTTT CASRIGPGQGVDSNQPQHF
TRBJ2-2 NA NA TRBV2 TGTGCCAGCAGTGAGTGGGAGAGCGGGGAGCTGTTTTTT CASSEWESGELFF
TRBJ2-1 NA TRBD1 TRBV11-1 TGTGCCAGCAGCCCCTCCGGGACAGGGGGCTACAATGAGCAGTTCTTC CASSPSGTGGYNEQFF
TRBJ2-7 NA TRBD2 TRBV10-1 TGCGCCAGCAGTACCGGGACTACAAACGGGGGCTACGAGCAGTACTTC CASSTGTTNGGYEQYF
TRBJ2-7 NA NA TRBV7-3 TGTGCCAGCAGCTTGACTAGGCGCGGAGCCTACGAGCAGTACTTC CASSLTRRGAYEQYF
TRBJ1-2 few NA TRBV15 TGTGCCACCAGCAGAGATCGTGGACCAGGCTATGGCTACACCTTC CATSRDRGPGYGYTF
TRBJ2-5 NA TRBD2 TRBV7-6 TGTGCCAGCACCCCGGCGGGGGGAGAGACCCAGTACTTC CASTPAGGETQYF
TRBJ2-7 many NA TRBV20-1 TGCAGTGCTAGGGAATCATTGGGGGGTGGCGAGCAGTACTTC CSARESLGGGEQYF
TRBJ1-2 NA TRBD1 TRBV29-1 TGCAGCGTACAGGGAGGGGGCGATGGCTACACCTTC CSVQGGGDGYTF
TRBJ2-6 NA TRBD1 TRBV12-3/TRBV12-4 TGTGCCAGCAGATCTATGGACAGGGAGTTACCCTCTGGGGCCAACGTCCTGACTTTC CASRSMDRELPSGANVLTF
TRBJ2-1 NA NA TRBV10-3 TGTGCCATCAAACCGACAGTACACGTCAACAATGAGCAGTTCTTC CAIKPTVHVNNEQFF
TRBJ1-1 many NA TRBV6-5 TGTGCCAGCAGTTCCACCGGACAGGAAGCTTTCTTT CASSSTGQEAFF
TRBJ2-1 many NA TRBV19 TGTGCCAGTAGTACCCCAGGGGCAGGGGCCCTAAATGTTAATGAGCAGTTCTTC CASSTPGAGALNVNEQFF
TRBJ2-3 NA TRBD2 TRBV24-1 TGTGCCACCAGTGATAATCTAGCGGGGAACACAGATACGCAGTATTTT CATSDNLAGNTDTQYF
TRBJ1-6 NA NA TRBV15 TGTGCCACCAGCCCCAACTCCTATAATTCACCCCTCCACTTT CATSPNSYNSPLHF
TRBJ1-1 NA NA TRBV10-3 TGTGCCATCAGTGAGTCGAAGGGGAACACTGAAGCTTTCTTT CAISESKGNTEAFF
TRBJ2-7 few TRBD2 TRBV7-2 TGTGCCAGCAGCTTAAGCGGGAGGGGCTACGAGCAGTACTTC CASSLSGRGYEQYF
TRBJ2-3 NA NA TRBV20-1 TGCAGTGCTAGAGTACCATTCAACACAGATACGCAGTATTTT CSARVPFNTDTQYF
TRBJ2-2 many NA TRBV12-5 TGTGCTAGTGGTCTCATGGGCCTCGGGGTGGCCGGGGAGCTGTTTTTT CASGLMGLGVAGELFF
TRBJ2-1 NA NA TRBV12-3/TRBV12-4 TGTGCCAGCAGTTTAGGCGGAGGGAGGTGGAATGAGCAGTTCTTC CASSLGGGRWNEQFF
TRBJ1-2 many NA TRBV20-1 TGCAGTGCTAGAGCCAACTCCGGGGGAGGCTACACCTTC CSARANSGGGYTF
TRBJ2-1 NA TRBD2 TRBV24-1 TGTGCCACCAGTGCCCGGACTAGCGGGAGCAATGAGCAGTTCTTC CATSARTSGSNEQFF
TRBJ2-7 many NA TRBV5-4 TGTGCCAGCAGCTGGGACAACTACGAGCAGTACTTC CASSWDNYEQYF
TRBJ1-1 NA NA TRBV10-3 TGTGCCATCAGTGACAAACGGGGCTCAGGCACTGAAGCTTTCTTT CAISDKRGSGTEAFF
TRBJ2-7 NA TRBD2 TRBV10-2 TGTGCCAGCAGTCCGGGCGGGGGTAGGTACGGGCAGTACTTC CASSPGGGRYGQYF
TRBJ2-7 many TRBD1 TRBV5-1 TGCGCCAGCAGCACCTCGGGGACAGACGAGCAGTACTTC CASSTSGTDEQYF
TRBJ2-7 NA TRBD1 TRBV4-3 TGCGCCAGCAGCCAAGCCCACCAGCACGGGACAGGGAGCTACGAGCAGTACTTC CASSQAHQHGTGSYEQYF
TRBJ1-5 NA NA TRBV2 TGTGCCAGCAGTCGGGGACGGGACAATCAGCCCCAGCATTTT CASSRGRDNQPQHF
TRBJ1-6 once NA TRBV10-3 TGTGCCATCAGAGCTGGGGCATGGGATAATTCACCCCTCCACTTT CAIRAGAWDNSPLHF
TRBJ2-7 NA NA TRBV15 TGTGCCACCAGCAGCGGCATGGCAAGCTACGAGCAGTACTTC CATSSGMASYEQYF
TRBJ2-2 NA NA TRBV7-6 TGTGCCAGCAGCTTCCACGGGGAGCTGTTTTTT CASSFHGELFF
TRBJ1-1 many NA TRBV2 TGTGCCAGCAGGTCTTGGGGGGGGGAGATCACTGAAGCTTTCTTT CASRSWGGEITEAFF
TRBJ1-5 NA NA TRBV9 TGTGCCAGCAGCGTACAGCAAGTAGGGCCCCAGCATTTT CASSVQQVGPQHF
TRBJ2-7 few NA TRBV7-9 TGTGCCAGCAGCCCCGGCGGGATTTACGAGCAGTACTTC CASSPGGIYEQYF
TRBJ1-1 NA NA TRBV2 TGTGCCAGCAGGATGACGTCGGGGAACACTGAAGCTTTCTTT CASRMTSGNTEAFF
TRBJ1-2 NA NA TRBV11-2 TGTGCCAGCAGCGTATCAGGGATGTATGGCTACACCTTC CASSVSGMYGYTF
TRBJ1-1 NA NA TRBV29-1 TGCAGCGTTGACGATTCCATATGGAACACTGAAGCTTTCTTT CSVDDSIWNTEAFF
TRBJ2-5 NA NA TRBV15 TGTGCCACCAGCAGCGACTTCGTGGGGGGACAAGAGACCCAGTACTTC CATSSDFVGGQETQYF
TRBJ2-5 NA NA TRBV29-1 TGCAGCGTCCCAAAGTGGGGGAGCCAAGAGACCCGGTACTTC CSVPKWGSQETRYF
TRBJ2-5 many NA TRBV12-3/TRBV12-4 TGTGCCAGCAGCCCTGTCGGATCGGGACAAGAGACCCAGTACTTC CASSPVGSGQETQYF
TRBJ1-1 NA NA TRBV6-1 TGTGCCAGTGAGGTAAGGAACACTGAAGCTTTCTTT CASEVRNTEAFF
TRBJ2-7 NA NA TRBV5-1 TGCGCCAGCAGCGTAGCACGGGACGAGCAGTACTTC CASSVARDEQYF
TRBJ2-7 NA NA TRBV24-1 TGTGCCACCAGTGATGCCGGCTACGAGCAGTACTTC CATSDAGYEQYF
TRBJ2-7 NA NA TRBV20-1 TGCAGTGCTAGACAGTACTCCTACGAGCAGTACTTC CSARQYSYEQYF
TRBJ2-2 NA NA TRBV5-4 TGTGCCAGCAGCTCTTGGAGTCCGCACACCGGGGAGCTGTTTTTT CASSSWSPHTGELFF
TRBJ2-5 NA TRBD2 TRBV10-2 TGCGCCAGCAGGGGACTAGCGGGGGAAGAGACCCAGTACTTC CASRGLAGEETQYF
TRBJ1-5 once NA TRBV7-8 TGTGCCAGCAGCTTCGCCGTCGGGGCAGGTAGCAATCAGCCCCAGCATTTT CASSFAVGAGSNQPQHF
TRBJ2-5 NA NA TRBV7-9 TGTGCCAGCAGCTTAGCGTTGGAGGCCCAAGAGACCCAGTACTTC CASSLALEAQETQYF
TRBJ1-1 few NA TRBV2 TGTGCCAGCAGTGCTCCCACCCAGGTCGCTGAAGCTTTCTTT CASSAPTQVAEAFF
TRBJ2-5 NA NA TRBV20-1 TGCAGTGCTAGAGTCGGGGCCGCCCAAGAGACCCAGTACTTC CSARVGAAQETQYF
TRBJ2-7 many NA TRBV7-2 TGTGCCAGCAGCTTAGCGACAGGTGCCTTTTCTCCCTACGAGCAGTACTTC CASSLATGAFSPYEQYF
TRBJ1-2 many NA TRBV10-3 TGTGCCATCGGCGAGTTAACAGGGTCGTACGGCTACACCTTC CAIGELTGSYGYTF
TRBJ1-1 NA NA TRBV6-9 TGTGCCAGCGCTTACTCTGGGATGAACACTGAAGCTTTCTTT CASAYSGMNTEAFF
TRBJ2-7 many TRBD1 TRBV20-1 TGCAGTGCTAGAGGGGACAGGGACTACGAGCAGTACTTC CSARGDRDYEQYF